This T cell receptor beta chain was obtained from a study of beta chain features in type 1 diabetes. The germline V gene has CDR1 MNHEY and CDR2 SVGAGI. The CDR3 contains 15 residues. V lost 4 bases, J lost 5 bases, and 8 bases stayed unmatched. Study-level results: Researchers reported that naive, central memory and Treg TCRB repertoires appeared more similar in patients than in healthy donors. Reduced insertions and increased deletions marked VDJ junctions in type 1 diabetes patients.

Sorted CD4+ subsets: naive, central memory, regulatory, stem cell-like memory (CD45RO/CCR7/CD25/CD127/CD95/CD27 panel). All of the sorted populations showed purity greater than 95%. Of note for this clone: Its antigen remains unknown.

The entirety of the isolated RNA underwent reverse transcription, so expressed TCRB transcripts were sequenced. The table came from immunoSEQ multiplex PCR; TCRdb's copy has only in-frame clones and leaves some out. This table holds 150,000 to 190,000 clones, around 8% found once. This chain uses TRBV6-5 with TRBJ2-5; TRBD2 matches at 9 bases. Source material: central memory CD4+ T cells from blood. The receptor was derived from a man between 18 and 29 years old in good health. This chain's CDR3 is CASSFSSSGEETQYF. CDR3 DNA sequence: TGTGCCAGCAGTTTCTCTTCTAGCGGGGAGGAGACCCAGTACTTC.